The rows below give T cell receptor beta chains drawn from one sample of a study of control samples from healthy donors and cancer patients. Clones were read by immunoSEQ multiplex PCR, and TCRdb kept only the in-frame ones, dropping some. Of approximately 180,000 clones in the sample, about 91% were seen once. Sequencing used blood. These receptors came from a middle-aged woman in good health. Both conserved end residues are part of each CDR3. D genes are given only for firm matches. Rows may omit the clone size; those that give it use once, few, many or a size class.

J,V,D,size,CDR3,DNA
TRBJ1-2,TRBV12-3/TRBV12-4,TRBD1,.,CASRLTGDYGYTF,TGTGCCAGCAGGTTAACAGGGGACTATGGCTACACCTTC
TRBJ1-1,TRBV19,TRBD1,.,CASQGARVNTEAFF,TGTGCCAGTCAGGGGGCCCGAGTGAATACTGAAGCTTTCTTT
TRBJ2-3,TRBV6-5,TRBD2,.,CASRTSGGTDTQYF,TGTGCCAGCAGGACTAGCGGCGGCACAGATACGCAGTATTTT
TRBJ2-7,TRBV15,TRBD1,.,CATSSPGQGADEQYF,TGTGCCACCAGCAGCCCGGGACAGGGAGCCGACGAGCAGTACTTC
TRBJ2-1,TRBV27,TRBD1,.,CASSPGTGTIEQFF,TGTGCCAGCAGTCCCGGGACAGGAACAATAGAGCAGTTCTTC
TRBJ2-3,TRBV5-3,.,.,CARSLIMRVTDTQYF,TGTGCCAGAAGCTTGATTATGAGGGTAACAGATACGCAGTATTTT
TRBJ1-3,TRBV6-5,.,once,CASRRDRTSGNTIYF,TGTGCCAGCAGGAGAGACAGGACCTCTGGAAACACCATATATTTT
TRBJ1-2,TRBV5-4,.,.,CASSLEQGNYGYTF,TGTGCCAGCAGCTTGGAGCAGGGCAACTATGGCTACACCTTC
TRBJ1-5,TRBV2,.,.,CASSEAGALGQPQHF,TGTGCCAGCAGTGAAGCGGGGGCGCTTGGGCAGCCCCAGCATTTT
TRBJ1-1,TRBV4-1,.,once,CASSQPREGGTEAFF,TGCGCCAGCAGCCAACCCAGGGAGGGAGGGACTGAAGCTTTCTTT
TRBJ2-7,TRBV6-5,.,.,CASSYPLPQMSYEQYF,TGTGCCAGCAGTTATCCCCTCCCCCAGATGTCCTACGAGCAGTACTTC
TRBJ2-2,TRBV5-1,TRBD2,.,CASSRGLAGGQNTGELFF,TGCGCCAGCAGCAGGGGACTAGCGGGGGGCCAGAACACCGGGGAGCTGTTTTTT
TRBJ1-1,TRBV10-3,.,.,CAISDVVSGSNTEAFF,TGTGCCATCAGTGATGTCGTTTCGGGGAGTAACACTGAAGCTTTCTTT
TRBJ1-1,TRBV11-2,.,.,CASSLVGGTEAFF,TGTGCCAGCAGCTTAGTGGGGGGCACTGAAGCTTTCTTT
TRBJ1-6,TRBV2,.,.,CASDGGDSSSYNSPLHF,TGTGCCAGCGATGGAGGGGACTCAAGCTCCTATAATTCACCCCTCCACTTT
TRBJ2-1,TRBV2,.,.,CASNDRSLGEQFF,TGTGCCAGCAATGACAGGAGCCTGGGGGAGCAGTTCTTC
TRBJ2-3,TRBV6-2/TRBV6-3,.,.,CASSYPPLTDTQYF,TGTGCCAGCAGTTACCCCCCGTTAACAGATACGCAGTATTTT
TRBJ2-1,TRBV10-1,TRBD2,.,CASSEVRLAGGISDEQFF,TGCGCCAGCAGTGAGGTCCGACTAGCGGGGGGGATTTCAGATGAGCAGTTCTTC
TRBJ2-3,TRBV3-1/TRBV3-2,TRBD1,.,CASSQGQGRTDTQYF,TGTGCCAGCAGCCAAGGACAGGGGCGCACAGATACGCAGTATTTT
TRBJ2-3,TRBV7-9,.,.,CASSNTDTQYF,TGTGCCAGCAGCAACACAGATACGCAGTATTTT
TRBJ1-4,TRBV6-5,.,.,CASSYRGTGKNEKLFF,TGTGCCAGCAGTTATCGGGGGACGGGGAAAAATGAAAAACTGTTTTTT
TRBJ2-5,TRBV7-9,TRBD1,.,CASSLYGTAKETQYF,TGTGCCAGCAGCTTATATGGGACAGCTAAAGAGACCCAGTACTTC
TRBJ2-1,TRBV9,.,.,CASSVVVGAYNEQFF,TGTGCCAGCAGCGTAGTAGTAGGGGCCTACAATGAGCAGTTCTTC
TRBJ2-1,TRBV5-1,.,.,CASSQAEGSDEQFF,TGCGCCAGCAGCCAAGCCGAAGGGAGCGATGAGCAGTTCTTC
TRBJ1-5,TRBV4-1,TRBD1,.,CASSQNLGQVSNQPQHF,TGCGCCAGCAGCCAAAACCTCGGACAGGTTAGCAATCAGCCCCAGCATTTT
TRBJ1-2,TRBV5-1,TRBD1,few,CASSFSGTGDGYTF,TGCGCCAGCAGCTTTTCCGGGACAGGGGATGGCTACACCTTC
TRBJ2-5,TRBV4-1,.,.,CASSLQVLETQYF,TGCGCCAGCAGCCTACAGGTTCTCGAGACCCAGTACTTC
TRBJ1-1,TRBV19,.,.,CASTPDSENTEAFF,TGTGCCAGTACCCCGGACTCTGAGAACACTGAAGCTTTCTTT
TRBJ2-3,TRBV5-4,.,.,CASSNSGTLDTQYF,TGTGCCAGCAGCAACTCCGGGACCTTGGATACGCAGTATTTT
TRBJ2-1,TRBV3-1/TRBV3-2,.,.,CASSLYKGNEQFF,TGTGCCAGCAGCTTGTATAAGGGCAATGAGCAGTTCTTC
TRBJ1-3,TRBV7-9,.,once,CASSSPDSGNTIYF,TGTGCCAGCAGCTCCCCGGACTCTGGAAACACCATATATTTT
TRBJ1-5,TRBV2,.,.,CASSVGVNQPQHF,TGTGCCAGCAGTGTCGGGGTCAATCAGCCCCAGCATTTT
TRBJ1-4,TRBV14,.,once,CASSQRQSRKWELFF,TGTGCCAGCAGCCAAAGACAGAGCCGGAAATGGGAACTGTTTTTT
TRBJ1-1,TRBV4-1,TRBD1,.,CASSLGGGRFTEAFF,TGCGCCAGCAGCCTAGGGGGCGGGCGGTTCACTGAAGCTTTCTTT
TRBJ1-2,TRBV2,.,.,CASTQDYGYTF,TGTGCCAGCACCCAGGACTATGGCTACACCTTC
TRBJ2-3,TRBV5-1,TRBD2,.,CASSLGLAGFSDTQYF,TGCGCCAGCAGCTTAGGGCTAGCGGGGTTTTCAGATACGCAGTATTTT
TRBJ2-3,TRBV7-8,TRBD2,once,CASSSSRTSGGGTDTQYF,TGTGCCAGCAGCTCAAGTCGGACTAGCGGGGGGGGCACAGATACGCAGTATTTT
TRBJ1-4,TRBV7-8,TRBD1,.,CASSLSWRQGEEKLFF,TGTGCCAGCAGCTTATCCTGGCGACAGGGGGAAGAAAAACTGTTTTTT
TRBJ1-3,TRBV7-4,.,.,CASSLAQESSGNTIYF,TGTGCCAGCAGCTTAGCGCAGGAGAGCTCTGGAAACACCATATATTTT
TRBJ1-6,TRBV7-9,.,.,CASRTMNSPLHF,TGTGCCAGCAGGACAATGAATTCACCCCTCCACTTT
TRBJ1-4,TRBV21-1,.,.,CASSTIDLF,TGTGCCAGCAGCACAATCGATCTTTTT
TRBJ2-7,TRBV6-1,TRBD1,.,CASSVRPGTGPPLEQYF,TGTGCCAGCAGTGTAAGGCCGGGGACAGGCCCTCCCCTTGAGCAGTACTTC
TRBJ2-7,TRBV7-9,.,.,CASSLWAGAGYEQYF,TGTGCCAGCAGCTTATGGGCGGGGGCAGGGTACGAGCAGTACTTC
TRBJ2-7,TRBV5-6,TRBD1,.,CASSLGQGGGEQYF,TGTGCCAGCAGCCTAGGACAGGGTGGAGGTGAGCAGTACTTC
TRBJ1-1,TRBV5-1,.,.,CASSRDFRAMNTEAFF,TGCGCCAGCAGCCGGGATTTTAGGGCAATGAACACTGAAGCTTTCTTT
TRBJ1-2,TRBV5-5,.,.,CASSSTATTYGYTF,TGTGCCAGCAGCTCGACAGCCACCACGTATGGCTACACCTTC
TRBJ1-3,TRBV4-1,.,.,CASSQEPRVGNTIYF,TGCGCCAGCAGCCAAGAACCCAGGGTGGGAAACACCATATATTTT
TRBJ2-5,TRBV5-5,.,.,CASSGRGGETQYF,TGTGCCAGCAGCGGCAGAGGGGGAGAGACCCAGTACTTC
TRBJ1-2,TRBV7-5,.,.,CVRSQNRGYTF,TGTGTCAGAAGCCAGAACCGGGGCTACACCTTC
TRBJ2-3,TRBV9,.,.,CASSAREYTDTQYF,TGTGCCAGCAGTGCGCGGGAATACACAGATACGCAGTATTTT
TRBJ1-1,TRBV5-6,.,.,CASSRRDGWNTEAFF,TGTGCCAGCAGCCGCCGGGACGGCTGGAACACTGAAGCTTTCTTT
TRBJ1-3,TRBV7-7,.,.,CASSQDPGSGNTIYF,TGTGCCAGCAGCCAAGACCCCGGCTCTGGAAACACCATATATTTT
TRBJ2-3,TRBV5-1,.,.,CASRSGADTQYF,TGCGCCAGCAGGTCGGGGGCAGATACGCAGTATTTT
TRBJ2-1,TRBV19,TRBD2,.,CASSTGSGGHNEQFF,TGTGCCAGTAGTACGGGCAGCGGGGGGCACAATGAGCAGTTCTTC
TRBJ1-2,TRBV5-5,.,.,CASSIEPKGVGYGYTF,TGTGCCAGCAGCATAGAACCTAAGGGGGTAGGCTATGGCTACACCTTC
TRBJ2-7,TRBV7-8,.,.,CASSPNLPGTYEQYF,TGTGCCAGCAGCCCCAATTTGCCGGGGACCTACGAGCAGTACTTC
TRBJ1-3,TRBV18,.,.,CASSPDSLNTIYF,TGTGCCAGCTCACCGGATAGTTTAAACACCATATATTTT